The 32 T cell receptor beta chains below all came from one sample that was sequenced in a study of blood T cell repertoires in COVID-19. TCRdb's copy holds only in-frame clones and misses some; the assay was immunoSEQ multiplex PCR. The sample shows tens of thousands of clones, roughly 88% of them seen only once. Sequencing was done on a sample of peripheral blood. The receptor set was obtained from a human donor in a cohort sampled during active COVID-19.

The chain carries TRBV5-1 and TRBJ2-2; 8 positions match TRBD1. CDR3 length: 17 residues. The germline V gene has CDR1 SGHRS and CDR2 YFSETQ. The V and J ends lost 0 bases and 4 bases, in that order; junction bases with no gene match: 8. For the CDR3, the DNA is TGCGCCAGCAGCTTGGTCCCCCCTGGACAGGGCACCGGGGAGCTGTTTTTT. Its protein product is CASSLVPPGQGTGELFF.

This chain joins TRBV20-1 and TRBJ2-7, with a possible D match to TRBD2 (6 bases). Trimming left V 8 bases short and J 0 bases short, with 8 bases between. The length of the CDR3 is 11 residues. CDR1 DFQATT and CDR2 SNEGSKA come from the germline V gene (reference sequence). CDR3 in amino acids: CSSGSSYEQYF. Here the CDR3 DNA reads TGCAGTTCCGGGAGCTCCTACGAGCAGTACTTC.

This clone was seen a few times. The chain recombines TRBV5-5 with TRBJ1-4; D is undetermined. Trimming left V 1 base short and J 5 bases short, with 6 bases between. Germline CDR1 SGHKS, CDR2 YYEKEE (reference sequence). The CDR3 covers 13 residues. The CDR3 loop is CASSLYSNEKLFF. The CDR3 DNA reads as TGTGCCAGCAGCTTGTACAGCAATGAAAAACTGTTTTTT. Drawing the rest from reference TRBV5-5 and TRBJ1-4, the complete variable domain is DAGVTQSPTHLIKTRGQQVTLRCSPISGHKSVSWYQQVLGQGPQFIFQYYEKEERGRGNFPDRFSARQFPNYSSELNVNALLLGDSALYLCASSLYSNEKLFFGSGTQLSVL.

This clone was detected a few times. The CDR3 region has the DNA TGCGCCAGCAGCCAAGACCTAGCGGGGGCCACAGATACGCAGTATTTT. Amino acids: CASSQDLAGATDTQYF. The gene calls are TRBV4-3 and TRBJ2-3, with 10 positions matching TRBD2. CDR1 and CDR2 (germline): LGHNA, YSLEER. The CDR3 extends over 16 amino acids. V dropped 0 bases and J dropped 2; count of bases not matched to a gene: 2.

The chain employs TRBV6-6 and TRBJ1-2, with D unclear. Germline CDR1 MNHNY, CDR2 SVGAGI (reference sequence). Deletions cut 0 bases from V and 6 bases from J, with 11 bases between. CDR3 length: 14 amino acids. CDR3 DNA sequence: TGTGCCAGCAGTTACTCGGGCAGCTATGATGGCTACACCTTC. The encoded protein is CASSYSGSYDGYTF.

The chain uses TRBV7-9 and TRBJ1-1; tentative D call: TRBD1 (6 bases). V lost 2 bases, J lost 0 bases, and 7 bases lay in between. CDR1 SEHNR and CDR2 FQNEAQ come from the germline V gene (reference sequence). The CDR3 runs to 14 residues. DNA for the CDR3: TGTGCCAGCAGCTTAAAGGGGGTGAACACTGAAGCTTTCTTT. This encodes CASSLKGVNTEAFF.

This clone was seen a handful of times. V gene TRBV25-1 combines with J gene TRBJ1-2; 10 nucleotides align to TRBD1. Germline V gives CDR1 MGHDK, CDR2 SYGVNS. The CDR3 runs to 14 residues. The V and J ends lost 4 bases and 7 bases, in that order; junction bases with no gene match: 6. CDR3 sequence: CASSGGQGVGGYTF. In DNA form, the CDR3 reads TGTGCCAGCAGTGGCGGACAGGGGGTTGGTGGCTACACCTTC.

This rearrangement joins TRBV2 to TRBJ2-5; D is unclear. Trimming shortened V by 5 bases and J by 2 bases, and 9 bases separated the two germline ends. Per the germline V gene, CDR1 is SNHLY and CDR2 is FYNNEI. The CDR3 extends over 13 amino acids. CDR3 sequence (DNA): TGTGCCAGCAGTTCCCCGGTACAAGAGACCCAGTACTTC. Its protein is CASSSPVQETQYF. The variable domain in full, completed from reference TRBV2 and TRBJ2-5, reads EPEVTQTPSHQVTQMGQEVILRCVPISNHLYFYWYRQILGQKVEFLVSFYNNEISEKSEIFDDQFSVERPDGSNFTLKIRSTKLEDSAMYFCASSSPVQETQYFGPGTRLLVL.

The chain carries TRBV7-9 and TRBJ2-4; 11 bases map to TRBD1. The J segment lost 0 bases and the V segment lost 0 bases, leaving 7 bases of the junction unmatched. CDR1 and CDR2 (germline): SEHNR, FQNEAQ (reference sequence). This CDR3 is built from 19 residues. In DNA form, the CDR3 reads TGTGCCAGCAGCTTAGCCACTGGGACAGGGGGAATAGCCAAAAACATTCAGTACTTC. Translated, it gives CASSLATGTGGIAKNIQYF.

This rearrangement joins TRBV12-5 to TRBJ1-1; no firm D call. This CDR3 region has 13 residues. Germline V CDR1 and CDR2: LGHNT, FRNRAP. Trimming cost V 1 base and J 4 bases, with 7 bases left between them. In nucleotides, the CDR3 is TGTGCTAGTGGTTTGGGGGCTGGCACTGAAGCTTTCTTT. This translates into CASGLGAGTEAFF.

This clone came up once. V gene TRBV5-1 combines with J gene TRBJ2-1, with 9 nucleotides matching TRBD1. Germline V lookup: CDR1 SGHRS, CDR2 YFSETQ. This CDR3 region has 15 residues. Losses at the gene ends were 6 bases for V and 9 bases for J; bases not matched to a gene: 13. CDR3 in DNA: TGCGCCAGCAACCTAGGGGGACAGGGAGGCCTTGAGCAGTTCTTC. Residues: CASNLGGQGGLEQFF.

This chain links TRBV6-2 or TRBV6-3 with TRBJ2-7; perhaps TRBD1 as D (5 bases). V was cut by 4 bases and J by 6 bases, with 25 bases left in between. Germline CDR1 MNHEY, CDR2 SVGEGT. The CDR3 contains 17 residues. The chain's CDR3 is CASSSFGAGGLLREQYF. The CDR3 nucleotides are TGTGCCAGCAGTTCTTTTGGGGCAGGTGGCCTACTACGCGAGCAGTACTTC.

The rearrangement links TRBV11-2 to TRBJ2-1, with D possibly TRBD1 on 6 matching bases. V lost 4 bases to trimming and J lost 12 bases, with 13 bases between them. Germline V lookup: CDR1 SGHAT, CDR2 FQNNGV. This CDR3 spans 12 amino acids. The CDR3 nucleotides are TGTGCCAGCAGCTACAGGGCCTGGGGGCAGTTCTTC. Its translation: CASSYRAWGQFF. The full variable domain, in which reference TRBV11-2 and TRBJ2-1 provide the parts outside the CDR3, is EAGVAQSPRYKIIEKRQSVAFWCNPISGHATLYWYQQILGQGPKLLIQFQNNGVVDDSQLPKDRFSAERLKGVDSTLKIQPAKLEDSAVYLCASSYRAWGQFFGPGTRLTVL.

The count of this clone is one. The chain combines TRBV5-4 with TRBJ2-2, with D perhaps TRBD1 (5 bases). This CDR3 is built from 15 residues. The ends were cut back, 0 bases at V and 3 bases at J, with 9 bases in the middle. Germline V gene data show CDR1 as SGHNT and CDR2 as YYREEE (reference sequence). CDR3: CASSLDGADTGELFF. CDR3 DNA sequence: TGTGCCAGCAGCTTGGATGGGGCGGACACCGGGGAGCTGTTTTTT.

The chain links TRBV29-1 to TRBJ1-4; D ambiguous. The CDR3 loop spans 12 amino acids. Deletions cut 4 bases from V and 5 bases from J, with 8 bases between. Per the germline V gene, CDR1 is SQVTM and CDR2 is ANQGSEA. This CDR3 reads CSVAAANEKLFF. CDR3 DNA sequence: TGCAGCGTTGCGGCGGCAAATGAAAAACTGTTTTTT. Together with reference TRBV29-1 and TRBJ1-4, the CDR3 gives the full variable domain: SAVISQKPSRDICQRGTSLTIQCQVDSQVTMMFWYRQQPGQSLTLIATANQGSEATYESGFVIDKFPISRPNLTFSTLTVSNMSPEDSSIYLCSVAAANEKLFFGSGTQLSVL.

The V and J genes are TRBV18 and TRBJ2-1, with TRBD2 matching 12 bases. V trimming: 4 bases; J trimming: 10 bases; junction bases outside the gene matches: 14. This CDR3 spans 17 amino acids. Germline V lookup: CDR1 KGHSH, CDR2 LQKENI. In DNA, the CDR3 is TGTGCCAGCTCACTACGATCTATGACTAGCGGGAGTGGGGAGCAGTTCTTC. Translation: CASSLRSMTSGSGEQFF.

The chain is built from TRBV29-1 and TRBJ1-1; possibly TRBD1 for D (5 bases). The CDR3 is made up of 13 amino acids. The V gene's germline CDR1 is SQVTM and CDR2 ANQGSEA. V was shortened by 7 bases and J by 1 base, with 13 bases between the two germline ends. Here the CDR3 DNA reads TGCAGCGCCCTATGGGGCGGGAACACTGAAGCTTTCTTT. Translated, it gives CSALWGGNTEAFF.

The chain is built from TRBV7-9 and TRBJ2-1; D might be TRBD2 (7 bases). Trimming shortened V by 5 bases and J by 7 bases, and 24 bases separated the two germline ends. CDR3 length: 17 residues. Germline lookup yields CDR1 SEHNR and CDR2 FQNEAQ (reference sequence). CDR3 DNA sequence: TGTGCCAGCAGCCAGAACGCTTACGGGGGGCGGTTAAATGAGCAGTTCTTC. This sequence encodes CASSQNAYGGRLNEQFF.

The table lists this clone with a count of one. Written as DNA, the CDR3 is TGCAGCGTAAAGACAGCCTCGAGCTATGGCTACACCTTC. It codes for CSVKTASSYGYTF. The chain uses TRBV29-1 and TRBJ1-2; the D gene is possibly TRBD1 (5 bases). Germline CDR1 is SQVTM and CDR2 is ANQGSEA. The CDR3 has 13 residues. Trimming cost V 6 bases and J 4 bases, with 15 bases left between them.

The V call is TRBV11-3, the J call TRBJ2-1, with 14 positions matching TRBD2. V lost 4 bases and J lost 8; bases outside the gene matches: 10. Germline assignment: CDR1 SGHNT and CDR2 YENEEA. The CDR3 runs to 17 residues. This chain's CDR3 is CASSSGRLAGGRDEQFF. The DNA of the CDR3 is TGTGCCAGCAGCTCCGGGAGACTAGCGGGGGGGCGCGATGAGCAGTTCTTC.

V gene TRBV7-2 combines with J gene TRBJ2-7, with 7 bases identical to TRBD1. Germline CDR1 SGHTA, CDR2 FQGNSA. The CDR3 is 16 residues long. The V segment lost 1 base and the J segment 2 bases; nucleotides outside the gene matches: 8. The CDR3 sequence is CASSLGGQKATYEQYF. The CDR3 nucleotides are TGTGCCAGCAGCTTAGGGGGACAGAAGGCAACCTACGAGCAGTACTTC.

The chain is built from TRBV25-1 and TRBJ2-5, with TRBD2 as a possible D gene (6 bases). V dropped 2 bases and J dropped 5 bases, with 9 bases sitting between them. This CDR3 is built from 13 residues. Germline lookup yields CDR1 MGHDK and CDR2 SYGVNS. CDR3 nucleotides: TGTGCCAGCAGTGAACTAGCGAGGGAGACCCAGTACTTC. Its translation: CASSELARETQYF.

The rearrangement joins TRBV25-1 to TRBJ1-1; TRBD1 agrees at 7 bases. Losses at the gene ends were 7 bases for V and 5 bases for J; bases not matched to a gene: 10. CDR1 MGHDK and CDR2 SYGVNS come from the germline V gene. The CDR3 runs 14 residues. CDR3 residues: CASMGPAGGTEAFF. Written as DNA, the CDR3 is TGTGCCAGCATGGGGCCGGCAGGGGGAACTGAAGCTTTCTTT.

V gene TRBV7-6 combines with J gene TRBJ2-2; TRBD2 aligns across 8 bases. The CDR3 runs to 15 residues. The junction had 8 bases not matched to a gene; V was cut back by 5 bases and J by 6 bases. Germline V CDR1 and CDR2: SGHVS, FNYEAQ. The CDR3 spells CASSARTSQAGELFF. The CDR3 DNA is TGTGCCAGCAGCGCCCGGACTAGCCAGGCCGGGGAGCTGTTTTTT.

V and J are TRBV5-4 and TRBJ1-4; 9 bases are a match to TRBD1. V was clipped by 3 bases and J by 6 bases; unmatched bases: 6. This CDR3 region has 15 residues. Germline V gene data show CDR1 as SGHNT and CDR2 as YYREEE (reference sequence). The CDR3 is CASSSKQGADEKLFF. The CDR3 DNA is TGTGCCAGCAGCTCAAAACAGGGGGCAGATGAAAAACTGTTTTTT.

The chain has TRBV3-1 (or the pseudogene TRBV3-2) and TRBJ1-3, with TRBD1 as a possible D gene (6 bases). CDR1 and CDR2 from the germline V gene are LGHDT and YNNKEL (reference sequence). CDR3 length: 14 amino acids. V lost 0 bases and J lost 4, with 7 bases in between. CDR3 DNA sequence: TGTGCCAGCAGCCAAGAAGGGGGAGGAAACACCATATATTTT. It encodes CASSQEGGGNTIYF.

In DNA, the CDR3 is TGTGCCAGTGGGACAGGGTGGGTTCAGCCCCAGCATTTT. It encodes CASGTGWVQPQHF. The V and J genes are TRBV19 and TRBJ1-5; TRBD1 matches 9 bases. V shed 8 bases, J shed 6 bases, and the junction held 5 bases outside the gene matches. The CDR3 sequence is 13 residues long. Germline CDR1 and CDR2: LNHDA and SQIVND (reference sequence).

This clone was found once. This rearrangement joins TRBV4-3 to TRBJ2-7; maybe TRBD1 (8 bases). V was clipped by 1 base and J by 6 bases, with 16 bases between them. CDR3 length: 15 amino acids. Germline V gene data show CDR1 as LGHNA and CDR2 as YSLEER. CDR3 amino acids: CASSQAPTGEGEQYF. The CDR3 DNA follows: TGCGCCAGCAGCCAAGCCCCGACAGGGGAGGGCGAGCAGTACTTC.

This clone was observed a single time. The chain links TRBV5-1 to TRBJ1-1, with 7 bases identical to TRBD1. The CDR3 runs 15 residues. V lost 0 bases to trimming and J lost 0 bases; unmatched junction nucleotides: 2. Germline loops: CDR1 SGHRS, CDR2 YFSETQ. As DNA, the CDR3 is TGCGCCAGCAGCTTGGAGGGGGCCGTGAACACTGAAGCTTTCTTT. It is translated as CASSLEGAVNTEAFF.

The chain employs TRBV2 and TRBJ1-4; 8 bases match TRBD1. This CDR3 is 14 amino acids long. Unmatched junction bases numbered 4, after V lost 7 bases and J lost 3 bases. Germline lookup yields CDR1 SNHLY and CDR2 FYNNEI. The CDR3 sequence is CASKPGQANEKLFF. For the CDR3, the DNA is TGTGCCAGCAAACCGGGACAGGCTAATGAAAAACTGTTTTTT.

In its sample, this clone was seen once. J is TRBJ1-2 and V is TRBV5-1, with 10 bases fitting TRBD1. This CDR3 comprises 16 residues. The V segment lost 0 bases and the J segment 3 bases; nucleotides outside the gene matches: 5. Germline assignment: CDR1 SGHRS and CDR2 YFSETQ. As DNA, the CDR3 is TGCGCCAGCAGCTTGGATCCTGGGACAGGGGACTATGGCTACACCTTC. It encodes CASSLDPGTGDYGYTF.

V gene TRBV5-6 combines with J gene TRBJ1-4; TRBD1 agrees at 7 bases. The V segment lost 4 bases and the J segment 8 bases; nucleotides outside the gene matches: 11. This CDR3 is 15 amino acids long. CDR1 is SGHDT, CDR2 YYEEEE, per germline. Written as DNA, the CDR3 is TGTGCCAGCAGCGACAACAGGGGACGTCAAGAAAAACTGTTTTTT. Its protein is CASSDNRGRQEKLFF.